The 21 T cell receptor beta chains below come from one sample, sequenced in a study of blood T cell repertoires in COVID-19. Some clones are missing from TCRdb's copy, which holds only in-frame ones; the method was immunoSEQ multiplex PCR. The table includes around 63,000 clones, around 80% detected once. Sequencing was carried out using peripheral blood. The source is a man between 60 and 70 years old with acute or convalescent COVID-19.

CDR3 protein: CASSYTALGVGFF. The CDR3 DNA reads TGTGCCAGCAGTTACACTGCACTAGGCGTGGGGTTCTTC. The chain couples TRBV6-5 to TRBJ2-1, with a weak D call TRBD2 (5 bases). From germline, CDR1 is MNHEY and CDR2 SVGAGI. The CDR3 runs 13 residues. V lost 2 bases and J lost 15, with 17 bases in between.

CDR3 residues: CASSVGGGAIGDTQYF. CDR3 DNA sequence: TGTGCCAGCAGCGTGGGCGGGGGGGCTATTGGAGATACGCAGTATTTT. The chain uses TRBV9 and TRBJ2-3, with 9 nucleotides matching TRBD2. The CDR3 has 16 amino acids. J gave up 5 bases and V 2 bases, and 9 bases lay outside the gene matches. Germline CDR1 SGDLS, CDR2 YYNGEE.

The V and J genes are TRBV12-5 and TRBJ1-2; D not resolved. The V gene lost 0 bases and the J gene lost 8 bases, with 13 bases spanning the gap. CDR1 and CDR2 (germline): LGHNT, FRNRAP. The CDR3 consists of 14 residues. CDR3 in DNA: TGTGCTAGTGGTTTGGTACCATCGCAAGCGGGCTACACCTTC. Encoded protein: CASGLVPSQAGYTF.

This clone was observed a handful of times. CDR3 nucleotide sequence: TGCGCCAGCAGCCCTCCGACAGGGGCAGTTAATGAGCAGTTCTTC. Its translation is CASSPPTGAVNEQFF. This chain links TRBV5-1 with TRBJ2-1; 8 bases map to TRBD1. Germline loops: CDR1 SGHRS, CDR2 YFSETQ. With V trimmed by 4 bases and J by 7 bases, 10 bases remained unmatched. CDR3 length: 15 amino acids.

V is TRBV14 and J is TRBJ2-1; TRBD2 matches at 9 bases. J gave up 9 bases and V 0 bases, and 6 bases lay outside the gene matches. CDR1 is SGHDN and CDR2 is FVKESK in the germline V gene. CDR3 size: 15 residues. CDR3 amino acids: CASSQDWRGGAEQFF. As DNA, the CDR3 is TGTGCCAGCAGCCAAGATTGGCGGGGGGGCGCTGAGCAGTTCTTC.

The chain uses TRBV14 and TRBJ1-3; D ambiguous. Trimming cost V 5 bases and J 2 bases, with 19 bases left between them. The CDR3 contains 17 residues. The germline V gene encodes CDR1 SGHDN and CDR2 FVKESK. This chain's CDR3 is CASSFGLLTSTGNTIYF. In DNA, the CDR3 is TGTGCCAGCAGCTTCGGACTGCTCACCTCTACTGGAAACACCATATATTTT.

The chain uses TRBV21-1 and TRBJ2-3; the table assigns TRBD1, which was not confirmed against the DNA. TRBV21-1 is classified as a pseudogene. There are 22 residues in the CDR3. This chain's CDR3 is CASSKIRLGTAKRIKSTDTQYF. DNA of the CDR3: TGTGCCAGCAGCAAAATACGGCTTGGGACAGCGAAGCGGATTAAAAGCACAGATACGCAGTATTTT.

The chain's CDR3 is CASSLEGRGPRAFF. In DNA, the CDR3 is TGTGCCAGCAGCTTAGAGGGCAGGGGGCCAAGGGCTTTCTTT. The gene calls are TRBV7-8 and TRBJ1-1; 8 positions match TRBD1. The CDR3 has 14 amino acids. In germline, CDR1 is SGHVS, CDR2 FQNEAQ. The ends lost 1 base at V and 11 bases at J; junction bases unmatched: 9.

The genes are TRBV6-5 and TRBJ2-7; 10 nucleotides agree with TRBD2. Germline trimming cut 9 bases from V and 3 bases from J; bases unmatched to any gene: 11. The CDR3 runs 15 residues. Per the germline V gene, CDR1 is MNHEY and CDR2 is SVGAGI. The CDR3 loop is CASKTPGLARYEQYF. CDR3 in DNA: TGTGCCAGTAAAACCCCGGGACTAGCGCGCTACGAGCAGTACTTC.

CDR3 amino acids: CASSLDPGARAEAFF. The CDR3 nucleotides read TGCGCCAGCAGCTTGGATCCAGGGGCGCGGGCTGAAGCTTTCTTT. The V and J genes are TRBV5-1 and TRBJ1-1; D possibly corresponds to TRBD1 (6 bases). V shed 0 bases and J shed 6 bases, with 15 bases lying between them. The germline CDR1 and CDR2 sequences are SGHRS and YFSETQ. CDR3 size: 15 residues.

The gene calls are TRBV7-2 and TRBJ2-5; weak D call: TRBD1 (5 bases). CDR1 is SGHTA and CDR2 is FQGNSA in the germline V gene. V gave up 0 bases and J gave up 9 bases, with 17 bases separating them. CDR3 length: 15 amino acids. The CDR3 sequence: CASSLAAGAFSAQYF. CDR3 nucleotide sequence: TGTGCCAGCAGCTTAGCGGCTGGGGCATTTTCGGCCCAGTACTTC.

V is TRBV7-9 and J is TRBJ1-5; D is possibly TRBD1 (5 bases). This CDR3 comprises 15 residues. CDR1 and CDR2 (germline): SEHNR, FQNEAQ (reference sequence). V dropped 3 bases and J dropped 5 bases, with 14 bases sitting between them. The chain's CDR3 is CASSFGRGSHQPQHF. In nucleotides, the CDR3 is TGTGCCAGCAGCTTTGGAAGGGGCTCCCATCAGCCCCAGCATTTT.

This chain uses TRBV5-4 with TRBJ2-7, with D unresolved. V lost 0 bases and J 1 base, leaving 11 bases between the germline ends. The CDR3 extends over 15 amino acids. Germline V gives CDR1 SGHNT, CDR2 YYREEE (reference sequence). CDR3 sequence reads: CASSLDPVSSYEQYF. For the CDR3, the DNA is TGTGCCAGCAGCTTGGATCCGGTGAGTTCCTACGAGCAGTACTTC.

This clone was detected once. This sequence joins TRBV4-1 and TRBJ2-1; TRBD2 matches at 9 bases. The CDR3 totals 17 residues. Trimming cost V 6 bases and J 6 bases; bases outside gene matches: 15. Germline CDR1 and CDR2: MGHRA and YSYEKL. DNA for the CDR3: TGCGCCAGCAGGGGGACTAGCCTACTCTATTCGTCCAATGAGCAGTTCTTC. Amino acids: CASRGTSLLYSSNEQFF.

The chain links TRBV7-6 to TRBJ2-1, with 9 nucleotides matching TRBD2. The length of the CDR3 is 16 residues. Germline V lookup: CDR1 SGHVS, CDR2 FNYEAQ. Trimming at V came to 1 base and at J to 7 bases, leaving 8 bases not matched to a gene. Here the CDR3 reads CASSLVPAGGRNEQFF. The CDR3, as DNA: TGTGCCAGCAGCTTAGTCCCGGCGGGGGGGCGGAATGAGCAGTTCTTC. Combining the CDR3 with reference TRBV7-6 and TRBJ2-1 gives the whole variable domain GAGVSQSPRYKVTKRGQDVALRCDPISGHVSLYWYRQALGQGPEFLTYFNYEAQQDKSGLPNDRFSAERPEGSISTLTIQRTEQRDSAMYRCASSLVPAGGRNEQFFGPGTRLTVL.

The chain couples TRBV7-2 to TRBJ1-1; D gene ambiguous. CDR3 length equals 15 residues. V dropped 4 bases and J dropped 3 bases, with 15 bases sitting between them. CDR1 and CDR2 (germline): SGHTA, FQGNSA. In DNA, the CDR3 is TGTGCCAGCAGCTACGGACTGGGAGGATACACTGAAGCTTTCTTT. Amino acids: CASSYGLGGYTEAFF. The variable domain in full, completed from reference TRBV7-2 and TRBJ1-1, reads GAGVSQSPSNKVTEKGKDVELRCDPISGHTALYWYRQSLGQGLEFLIYFQGNSAPDKSGLPSDRFSAERTGGSVSTLTIQRTQQEDSAVYLCASSYGLGGYTEAFFGQGTRLTVV.

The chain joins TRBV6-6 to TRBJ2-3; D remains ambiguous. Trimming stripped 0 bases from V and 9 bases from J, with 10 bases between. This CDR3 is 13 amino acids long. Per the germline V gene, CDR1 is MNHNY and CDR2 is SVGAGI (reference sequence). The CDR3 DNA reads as TGTGCCAGCAGTTACTCTGCCGCGGTGACGCAGTATTTT. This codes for CASSYSAAVTQYF.

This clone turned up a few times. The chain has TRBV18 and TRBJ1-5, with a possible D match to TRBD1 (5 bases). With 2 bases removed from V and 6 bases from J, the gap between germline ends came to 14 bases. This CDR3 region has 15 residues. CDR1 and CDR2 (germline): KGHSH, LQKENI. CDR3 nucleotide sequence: TGTGCCAGCTCACCAGAGCAGGGTATAGGTCAGCCCCAGCATTTT. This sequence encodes CASSPEQGIGQPQHF.

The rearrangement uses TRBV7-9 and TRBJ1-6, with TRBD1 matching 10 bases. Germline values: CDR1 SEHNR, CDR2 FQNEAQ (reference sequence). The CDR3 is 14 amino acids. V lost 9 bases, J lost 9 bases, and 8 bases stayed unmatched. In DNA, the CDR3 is TGTGCCAGTAGGGGACAGGGGTATGCTTCACCCCTCCACTTT. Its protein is CASRGQGYASPLHF. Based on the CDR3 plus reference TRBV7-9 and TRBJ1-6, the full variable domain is DTGVSQNPRHKITKRGQNVTFRCDPISEHNRLYWYRQTLGQGPEFLTYFQNEAQLEKSRLLSDRFSAERPKGSFSTLEIQRTEQGDSAMYLCASRGQGYASPLHFGNGTRLTVT.

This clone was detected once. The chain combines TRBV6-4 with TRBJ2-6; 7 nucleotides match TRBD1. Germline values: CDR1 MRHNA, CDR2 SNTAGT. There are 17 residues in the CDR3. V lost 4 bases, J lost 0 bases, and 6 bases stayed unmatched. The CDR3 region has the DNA TGTGCCAGCAGTGCCCGATCAGGGGGCTCTGGGGCCAACGTCCTGACTTTC. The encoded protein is CASSARSGGSGANVLTF.

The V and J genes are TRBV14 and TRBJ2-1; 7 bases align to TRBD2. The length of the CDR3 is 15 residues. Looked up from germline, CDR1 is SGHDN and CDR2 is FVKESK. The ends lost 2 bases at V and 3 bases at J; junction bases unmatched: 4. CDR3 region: CASSQSGGGYNEQFF. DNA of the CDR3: TGTGCCAGCAGCCAAAGCGGCGGGGGCTACAATGAGCAGTTCTTC. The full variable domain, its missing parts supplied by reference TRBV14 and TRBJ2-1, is EAGVTQFPSHSVIEKGQTVTLRCDPISGHDNLYWYRRVMGKEIKFLLHFVKESKQDESGMPNNRFLAERTGGTYSTLKVQPAELEDSGVYFCASSQSGGGYNEQFFGPGTRLTVL.